This T cell receptor beta chain is drawn from a study of blood T cell repertoires in COVID-19 (dated by TCRdb to the early 2020s). Describing the broader study: The collaborator samples originated in the United States, Italy and Spain and spanned the acute and convalescent phases of COVID-19. Samples were obtained from the ongoing ImmuneRACE study (first 160 participants) and from 1,254 subjects provided by 6 global collaborators. The material from the prospective study consisted of cDNA or gDNA derived from T cells, B-cell-depleted T cells, or PBMCs. Where available, HLA class I and class II types were taken from metadata supplied by the sample provider and were not determined by assay-based typing. The repertoires were made available in a free public database intended to serve as a resource for research on the immune response to SARS-CoV-2. The dataset comprised deeply sampled blood TCRbeta repertoires from subjects exposed to, actively infected with, or recovered from COVID-19. A de-identified subject ID, COVID-19 status, age in years and sex were almost always included in the sample metadata. The paper as a whole reports these results and caveats: Clinical and demographic metadata were provided uncurated, with the amount varying by source and participant.

Participants in the prospective study were aged roughly 18 to 100 years, lived in approximately 26 United States geographic areas, and enrolled through a virtual design. In the prospective study, cohorts were assigned on the basis of participant-reported clinical history obtained from a screening survey and a study questionnaire. Recovered participants in ImmuneRACE Cohort 3 were defined as having two consecutive negative NP/OP PCR tests, clearance from a healthcare professional, or resolution of symptoms. Each participant in the prospective study had whole blood, serum and a nasopharyngeal or oropharyngeal swab collected by mobile phlebotomists. Over a roughly 2-month period, participants in the prospective study had the option of providing additional blood draws and questionnaires. Blood samples from the prospective study were shipped frozen or at room temperature prior to DNA extraction. The immunoSEQ Assay, a bias-controlled multiplex PCR, was used to amplify TCRbeta CDR3 regions from genomic DNA. From the authors' description of their analysis: Within the assay, amplification of reference gene primers was used to estimate how many nucleated cells each sample contained. To quantify the absolute abundance of each unique TCRbeta CDR3 rearrangement, sequence reads were collapsed and filtered. For each sample, productive Simpson clonality was calculated by taking the square root of Simpson's diversity index across productive rearrangements. Entries here come from immuneACCESS through TCRdb and include only in-frame sequences with V and J called. Some clones fail to appear in such tables; in the studies checked, an unresolved V gene covers under half of the shortfall, and the cause of the remainder is unknown. The V and J calls and clone size were taken over from that table, and D and trimming were inferred from the DNA. In this sample the table shows some 250,000 clones, 82% of which occur a single time. The ten largest make up over 12% of the sample.

This clone was seen many times. Its antigen remains undetermined. Base qualities are not provided; no much larger clone lies one nucleotide away. The clonotype comes from a middle-aged man who had recovered from COVID-19. What was sequenced was PBMCs or T cells enriched from blood (not recorded which).

The bases are TGTGCCAGCAGTGATGTGGCGGGGGGGTTAGATACGCAGTATTTT. Protein translation: CASSDVAGGLDTQYF. The chain couples TRBV6-1 to TRBJ2-3, with 9 central nucleotides matching TRBD2. V and J are trimmed by 3 bases and 5 bases, and the gene matches miss 6 bases of the junction. The CDR1 and CDR2 encoded by the germline V gene are MNHNS and SASEGT. The CDR3 spans 15 residues, from the cysteine through the phenylalanine. Here the CDR3 DNA is all that survives: 45 bases in frame from base 1.